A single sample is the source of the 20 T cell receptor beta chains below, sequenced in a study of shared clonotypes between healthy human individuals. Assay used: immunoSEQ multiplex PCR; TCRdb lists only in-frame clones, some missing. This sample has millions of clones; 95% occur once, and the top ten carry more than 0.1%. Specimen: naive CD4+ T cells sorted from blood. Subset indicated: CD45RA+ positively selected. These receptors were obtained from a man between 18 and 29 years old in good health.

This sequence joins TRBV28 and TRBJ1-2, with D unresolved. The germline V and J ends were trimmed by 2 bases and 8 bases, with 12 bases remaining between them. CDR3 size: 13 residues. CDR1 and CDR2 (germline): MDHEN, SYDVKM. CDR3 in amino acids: CASSLGWEIGYTF. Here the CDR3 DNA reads TGTGCCAGCAGTTTAGGTTGGGAAATAGGCTACACCTTC.

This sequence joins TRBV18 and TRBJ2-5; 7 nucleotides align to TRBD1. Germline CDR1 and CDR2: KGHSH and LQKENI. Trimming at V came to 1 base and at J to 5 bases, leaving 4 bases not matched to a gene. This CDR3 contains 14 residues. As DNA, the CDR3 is TGTGCCAGCTCACCACTAACAGGGGTGGAGACCCAGTACTTC. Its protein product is CASSPLTGVETQYF.

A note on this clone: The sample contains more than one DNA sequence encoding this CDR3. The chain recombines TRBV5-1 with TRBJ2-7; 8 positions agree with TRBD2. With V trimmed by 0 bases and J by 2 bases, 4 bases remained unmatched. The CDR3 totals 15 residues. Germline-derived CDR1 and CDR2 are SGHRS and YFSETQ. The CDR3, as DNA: TGCGCCAGCAGCTTGGTCGCGGGGGGTACCTACGAGCAGTACTTC. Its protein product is CASSLVAGGTYEQYF.

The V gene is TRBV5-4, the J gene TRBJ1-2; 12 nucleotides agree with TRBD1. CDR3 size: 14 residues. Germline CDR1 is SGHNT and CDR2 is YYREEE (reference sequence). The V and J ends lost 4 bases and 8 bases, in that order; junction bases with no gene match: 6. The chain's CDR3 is CASSTGTGGLGYTF. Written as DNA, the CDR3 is TGTGCCAGCAGCACGGGGACAGGGGGCCTGGGCTACACCTTC.

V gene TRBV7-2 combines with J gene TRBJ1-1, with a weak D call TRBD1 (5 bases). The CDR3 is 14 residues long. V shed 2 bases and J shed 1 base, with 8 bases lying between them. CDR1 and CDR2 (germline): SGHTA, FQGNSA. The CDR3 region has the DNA TGTGCCAGCAGCTTAATGAGGGGGAACACTGAAGCTTTCTTT. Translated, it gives CASSLMRGNTEAFF.

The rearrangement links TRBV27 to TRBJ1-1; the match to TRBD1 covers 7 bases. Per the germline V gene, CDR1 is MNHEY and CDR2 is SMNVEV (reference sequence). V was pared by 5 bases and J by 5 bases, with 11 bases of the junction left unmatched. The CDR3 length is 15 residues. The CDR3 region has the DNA TGTGCCAGCAGTATTATACAGGGGAGGGGAACTGAAGCTTTCTTT. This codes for CASSIIQGRGTEAFF.

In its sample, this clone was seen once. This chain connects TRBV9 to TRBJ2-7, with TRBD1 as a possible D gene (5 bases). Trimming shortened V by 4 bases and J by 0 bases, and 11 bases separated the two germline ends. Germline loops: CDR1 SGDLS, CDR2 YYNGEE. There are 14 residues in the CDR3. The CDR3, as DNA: TGTGCCAGCAGCCCTATGGGGCACTCCTACGAGCAGTACTTC. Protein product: CASSPMGHSYEQYF.

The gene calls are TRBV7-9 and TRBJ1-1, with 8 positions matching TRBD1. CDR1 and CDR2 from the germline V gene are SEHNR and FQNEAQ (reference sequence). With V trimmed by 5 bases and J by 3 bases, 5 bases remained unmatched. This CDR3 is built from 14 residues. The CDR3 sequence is CASSRTGIDTEAFF. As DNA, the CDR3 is TGTGCCAGCAGCCGGACAGGGATTGACACTGAAGCTTTCTTT.

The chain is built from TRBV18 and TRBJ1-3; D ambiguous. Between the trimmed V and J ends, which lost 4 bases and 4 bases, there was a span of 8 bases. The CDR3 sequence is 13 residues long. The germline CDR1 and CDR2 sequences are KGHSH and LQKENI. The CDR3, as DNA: TGTGCCAGCTCACGGGTGGGCGGAAACACCATATATTTT. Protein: CASSRVGGNTIYF.

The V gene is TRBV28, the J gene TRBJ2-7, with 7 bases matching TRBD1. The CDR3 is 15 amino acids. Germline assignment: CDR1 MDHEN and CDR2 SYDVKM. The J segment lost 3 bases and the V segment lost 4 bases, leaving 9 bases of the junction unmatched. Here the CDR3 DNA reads TGTGCCAGCAGTTCCTGGGACAGCTCTAGCTACGAGCAGTACTTC. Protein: CASSSWDSSSYEQYF. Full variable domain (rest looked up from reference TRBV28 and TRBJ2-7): DVKVTQSSRYLVKRTGEKVFLECVQDMDHENMFWYRQDPGLGLRLIYFSYDVKMKEKGDIPEGYSVSREKKERFSLILESASTNQTSMYLCASSSWDSSSYEQYFGPGTRLTVT.

CDR3: CASSRSGMELNEQFF. DNA of the CDR3: TGCGCCAGCTCTCGAAGCGGGATGGAACTCAATGAGCAGTTCTTC. The chain couples TRBV5-1 to TRBJ2-1, with 7 bases lining up with TRBD2. Germline V gene data show CDR1 as SGHRS and CDR2 as YFSETQ. Trimming cost V 7 bases and J 6 bases; bases outside gene matches: 13. CDR3 length: 15 amino acids.

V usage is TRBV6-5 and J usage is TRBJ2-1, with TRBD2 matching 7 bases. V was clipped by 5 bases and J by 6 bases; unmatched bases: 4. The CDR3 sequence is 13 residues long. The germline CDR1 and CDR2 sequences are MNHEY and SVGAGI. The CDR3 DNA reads TGTGCCAGCAGTCGGGGGGAAGCCAATGAGCAGTTCTTC. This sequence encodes CASSRGEANEQFF.

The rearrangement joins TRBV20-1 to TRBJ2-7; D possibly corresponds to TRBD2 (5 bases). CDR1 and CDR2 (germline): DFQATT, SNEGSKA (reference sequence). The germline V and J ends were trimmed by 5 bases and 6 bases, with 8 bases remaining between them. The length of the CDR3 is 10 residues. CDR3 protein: CSAGRAEQYF. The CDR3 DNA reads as TGCAGTGCTGGGCGGGCCGAGCAGTACTTC.

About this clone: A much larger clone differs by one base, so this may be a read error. The CDR3 coding sequence is TGCAGCGTTGCAGGGGGCAATCAGCCCCAGCATTTT. Amino acid sequence: CSVAGGNQPQHF. The rearrangement links TRBV29-1 to TRBJ1-5; tentative D call: TRBD1 (6 bases). Germline V gene sequence: CDR1 SQVTM, CDR2 ANQGSEA. Trimming removed 4 bases at V and 2 bases at J, with 6 bases between. The CDR3 covers 12 residues.

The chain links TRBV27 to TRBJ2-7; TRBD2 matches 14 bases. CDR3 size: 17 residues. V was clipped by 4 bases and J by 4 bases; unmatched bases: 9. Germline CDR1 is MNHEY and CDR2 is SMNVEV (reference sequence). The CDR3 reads CASSSPSTSGRGYEQYF. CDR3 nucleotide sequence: TGTGCCAGCAGTTCCCCCTCGACTAGCGGGAGGGGGTACGAGCAGTACTTC.

The CDR3 loop is CSAGLGDGYTF. CDR3 sequence (DNA): TGCAGTGCCGGCCTGGGGGATGGCTACACCTTC. The J gene is TRBJ1-2, the V gene TRBV20-1, with a possible D match to TRBD1 (5 bases). V lost 6 bases and J 6 bases, leaving 11 bases between the germline ends. Germline V gene lookup returns CDR1 DFQATT and CDR2 SNEGSKA (reference sequence). The CDR3 runs 11 residues.

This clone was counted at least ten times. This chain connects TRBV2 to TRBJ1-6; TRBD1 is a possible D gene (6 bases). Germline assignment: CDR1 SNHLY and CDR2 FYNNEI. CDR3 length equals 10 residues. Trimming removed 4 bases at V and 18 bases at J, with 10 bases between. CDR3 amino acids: CASSAGQPHF. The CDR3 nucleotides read TGTGCCAGCAGTGCGGGACAACCCCACTTT.

The CDR3 loop is CASSLLANTGELFF. CDR3 DNA sequence: TGTGCCAGCAGCCTACTTGCGAACACCGGGGAGCTGTTTTTT. The rearrangement uses TRBV21-1 and TRBJ2-2; TRBD2 is the table's D call, not checked against the DNA. TRBV21-1 represents a pseudogene. The CDR3 is made up of 14 amino acids.

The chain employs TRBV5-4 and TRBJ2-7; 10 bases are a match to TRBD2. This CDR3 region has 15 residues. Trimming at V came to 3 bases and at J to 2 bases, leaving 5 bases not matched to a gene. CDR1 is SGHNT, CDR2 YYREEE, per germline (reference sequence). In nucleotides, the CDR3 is TGTGCCAGCAGCTCCAAGCGGGAGGGGACCTACGAGCAGTACTTC. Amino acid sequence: CASSSKREGTYEQYF.

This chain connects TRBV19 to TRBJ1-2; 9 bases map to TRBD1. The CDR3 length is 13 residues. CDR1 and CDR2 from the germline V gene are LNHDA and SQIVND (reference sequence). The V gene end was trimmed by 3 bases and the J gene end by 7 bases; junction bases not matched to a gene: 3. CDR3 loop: CASSMGTGFGYTF. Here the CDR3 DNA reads TGTGCCAGTAGTATGGGGACAGGGTTTGGCTACACCTTC.